The present entry profiles one TCR beta chain with its context. These data belong to a study of blood T cell repertoires in COVID-19. In the study overall: Some COVID-19 samples were acute and others convalescent; all came from the United States, Italy and Spain. PBMCs, B-cell-depleted T cells, or T cells were the source of the cDNA or gDNA that made up the material.

Seattle participants joined during active infection and were tracked over time. Repertoires were generated with immunoSEQ multiplex PCR, while TCRdb's copy carries only in-frame clones and drops some. The top ten clones hold about 9.3% of a sample with 150,000 to 200,000 clones, 87% of them seen once. Sequencing input: peripheral blood. This sequence originates from a woman in her 70s with COVID-19, enrolled during active disease.

CDR3 bases: TGTGCCAGCAGCCTAGGACAGGGGACCGGGGAGCTGTTTTTT. It yields the protein CASSLGQGTGELFF. The chain employs TRBV5-5 and TRBJ2-2; 9 positions agree with TRBD1. CDR1 and CDR2 (germline): SGHKS, YYEKEE (reference sequence). This CDR3 spans 14 amino acids. V shed 4 bases, J shed 5 bases, and the junction held 3 bases outside the gene matches. Drawing the rest from reference TRBV5-5 and TRBJ2-2, the complete variable domain is DAGVTQSPTHLIKTRGQQVTLRCSPISGHKSVSWYQQVLGQGPQFIFQYYEKEERGRGNFPDRFSARQFPNYSSELNVNALLLGDSALYLCASSLGQGTGELFFGEGSRLTVL.